The 20 T cell receptor beta chains below were found in one sample sequenced in a study of blood T cell repertoires in COVID-19. TCRdb keeps only in-frame clones here, not all; method: immunoSEQ multiplex PCR. The top ten hold roughly 4% of the sample, which has about 120,000 clones, approximately 81% seen once. Sequencing was carried out using peripheral blood. The receptors come from a woman of 80 years or more with acute or convalescent COVID-19.

The table lists this clone with a count of one. The chain joins TRBV5-1 to TRBJ2-3; D possibly corresponds to TRBD2 (5 bases). V was cut by 5 bases and J by 1 base, with 11 bases left in between. Germline CDR1 and CDR2: SGHRS and YFSETQ. This CDR3 contains 14 residues. CDR3 region: CASSEAVGTDTQYF. CDR3 in DNA: TGCGCCAGCAGTGAAGCGGTTGGCACAGATACGCAGTATTTT.

V and J are TRBV5-1 and TRBJ2-7, with TRBD1 matching 9 bases. The germline gives CDR1 SGHRS, CDR2 YFSETQ. V shed 0 bases and J 1 base; nucleotides not matched to a gene: 8. The CDR3 consists of 17 residues. Here the CDR3 reads CASSLVSTGGTSYEQYF. DNA of the CDR3: TGCGCCAGCAGCTTGGTGTCGACAGGGGGTACATCCTACGAGCAGTACTTC.

V usage is TRBV7-2 and J usage is TRBJ2-7; 8 bases are a match to TRBD1. Per germline, CDR1 SGHTA and CDR2 FQGNSA. The CDR3 contains 14 residues. Trimming removed 1 base from V and 7 bases from J; junction bases left unmatched: 6. The CDR3 loop reads CASSLGRGQGEQYF. CDR3 coding DNA: TGTGCCAGCAGCTTAGGCAGGGGGCAGGGGGAGCAGTACTTC.

The chain employs TRBV6-1 and TRBJ1-2; 8 bases map to TRBD1. Trimming took 3 bases from V and 8 from J; bases not matched to a gene: 14. The CDR3 loop spans 16 amino acids. The germline V gene has CDR1 MNHNS and CDR2 SASEGT. CDR3 in amino acids: CASSEPGQGDGSGYTF. For the CDR3, the DNA is TGTGCCAGCAGTGAGCCCGGACAGGGCGATGGGTCGGGCTACACCTTC.

The chain joins TRBV4-3 to TRBJ2-5, with D perhaps TRBD2 (5 bases). From germline, CDR1 is LGHNA and CDR2 YSLEER. This CDR3 spans 16 amino acids. The V gene lost 1 base and the J gene lost 1 base, with 13 bases spanning the gap. CDR3 amino acids: CASSQGPGRGQETQYF. CDR3 in DNA: TGCGCCAGCAGCCAAGGTCCAGGACGGGGCCAAGAGACCCAGTACTTC.

The chain is built from TRBV3-1 (or the pseudogene TRBV3-2) and TRBJ1-2; weak D call: TRBD1 (5 bases). CDR3 length equals 13 residues. V shed 2 bases and J shed 4 bases, with 8 bases lying between them. CDR1 is LGHDT and CDR2 is YNNKEL in the germline V gene (reference sequence). The CDR3 sequence is CASSQMGGYGYTF. The CDR3, as DNA: TGTGCCAGCAGCCAAATGGGGGGCTATGGCTACACCTTC.

V and J are TRBV28 and TRBJ1-3; D uncertain. Trimming shortened V by 6 bases and J by 0 bases, and 6 bases separated the two germline ends. This CDR3 comprises 13 residues. Germline lookup yields CDR1 MDHEN and CDR2 SYDVKM. CDR3 region: CASRLGSGNTIYF. The CDR3 bases are TGTGCCAGCAGGCTAGGCTCTGGAAACACCATATATTTT.

The table lists this clone with a few counts. The gene calls are TRBV10-3 and TRBJ2-3, with no clear D. CDR3 length equals 14 residues. V lost 2 bases to trimming and J lost 4 bases, with 10 bases between them. Germline CDR1 is ENHRY and CDR2 is SYGVKD. In nucleotides, the CDR3 is TGTGCCATCAGTGAGGGAGTAGTACCAGATACGCAGTATTTT. Its translation: CAISEGVVPDTQYF.

The rearrangement joins TRBV9 to TRBJ1-5, with D perhaps TRBD1 (5 bases). CDR3 size: 14 residues. Germline CDR1 SGDLS, CDR2 YYNGEE. Trimming pared 0 bases from V and 1 base from J, leaving 5 bases between. The CDR3, as DNA: TGTGCCAGCAGCGTAGGACAGAGCAATCAGCCCCAGCATTTT. This codes for CASSVGQSNQPQHF.

The chain links TRBV5-1 to TRBJ2-1; D is possibly TRBD1 (7 bases). Germline lookup yields CDR1 SGHRS and CDR2 YFSETQ. V was clipped by 8 bases and J by 4 bases, with 16 bases between them. The CDR3 length is 14 residues. CDR3 bases: TGCGCCAGTCACACAGGGGACTCATACAATGAGCAGTTCTTC. This translates into CASHTGDSYNEQFF.

A single count supports this clone. The rearrangement links TRBV19 to TRBJ2-1, with D uncertain. Trimming removed 7 bases at V and 7 bases at J, with 17 bases between. Germline loops: CDR1 LNHDA, CDR2 SQIVND (reference sequence). CDR3 size: 14 residues. CDR3 sequence reads: CASNEEVDFNEQFF. The CDR3 DNA sequence: TGTGCCAGTAATGAGGAAGTAGATTTTAATGAGCAGTTCTTC. Drawing the rest from reference TRBV19 and TRBJ2-1, the complete variable domain is DGGITQSPKYLFRKEGQNVTLSCEQNLNHDAMYWYRQDPGQGLRLIYYSQIVNDFQKGDIAEGYSVSREKKESFPLTVTSAQKNPTAFYLCASNEEVDFNEQFFGPGTRLTVL.

The chain has TRBV19 and TRBJ2-3; TRBD1 is a possible D gene (7 bases). V gave up 3 bases and J gave up 3 bases, with 13 bases separating them. The CDR3 contains 15 residues. Germline values: CDR1 LNHDA, CDR2 SQIVND (reference sequence). Written as DNA, the CDR3 is TGTGCCAGTAGTATCAGGGCAGGGGGGACAGATACGCAGTATTTT. Translating gives CASSIRAGGTDTQYF.

The chain combines TRBV29-1 with TRBJ2-1, with 12 bases lining up with TRBD2. With V trimmed by 7 bases and J by 7 bases, 8 bases remained unmatched. CDR1 and CDR2 (germline): SQVTM, ANQGSEA. CDR3 length: 14 residues. CDR3 in amino acids: CSDIGLAGYNEQFF. In DNA form, the CDR3 reads TGCAGCGACATAGGACTAGCGGGATATAATGAGCAGTTCTTC.

The genes are TRBV20-1 and TRBJ2-5; no clear D. V lost 8 bases, J lost 1 base, and 8 bases lay in between. CDR3 size: 11 residues. Germline CDR1 reads DFQATT; CDR2 reads SNEGSKA (reference sequence). The CDR3 DNA follows: TGCAGTCAATACATCCAAGAGACCCAGTACTTC. Translating it yields CSQYIQETQYF.

J is TRBJ1-3 and V is TRBV4-3; weak D call: TRBD1 (6 bases). Looked up from germline, CDR1 is LGHNA and CDR2 is YSLEER. The CDR3 has 15 amino acids. V gave up 4 bases and J gave up 1 base, with 11 bases separating them. CDR3 amino acids: CASSLLTGSGNTIYF. CDR3 DNA sequence: TGCGCCAGCAGCCTACTAACAGGGTCTGGAAACACCATATATTTT.

The chain couples TRBV9 to TRBJ2-2; 7 bases line up with TRBD1. Germline CDR1 reads SGDLS; CDR2 reads YYNGEE. With V trimmed by 4 bases and J by 8 bases, 17 bases remained unmatched. The CDR3 length is 17 residues. The CDR3 protein is CASSKSPGQPFGGELFF. In nucleotides, the CDR3 is TGTGCCAGCAGCAAGTCCCCGGGACAGCCCTTTGGGGGGGAGCTGTTTTTT.

This clone was recorded a few times. This chain links TRBV7-8 with TRBJ2-5, with D tentatively TRBD1 (5 bases). The CDR3 has 15 amino acids. Germline values: CDR1 SGHVS, CDR2 FQNEAQ. The V end was cut by 1 base, the J end by 7 bases, with 16 bases between. This CDR3 is CASSLEGHASTTQYF. The CDR3 bases are TGTGCCAGCAGCTTAGAAGGACACGCTAGTACGACCCAGTACTTC.

The chain recombines TRBV5-4 with TRBJ1-2, with 7 nucleotides matching TRBD1. CDR1 is SGHNT and CDR2 is YYREEE in the germline V gene (reference sequence). Unmatched junction bases numbered 3, after V lost 4 bases and J lost 3 bases. The CDR3 length is 13 residues. The CDR3 spells CASSQQGYYGYTF. The CDR3 bases are TGTGCCAGCAGCCAACAGGGGTACTATGGCTACACCTTC.

The chain uses TRBV5-4 and TRBJ2-1; the D is unclear. Per the germline V gene, CDR1 is SGHNT and CDR2 is YYREEE (reference sequence). The CDR3 loop spans 13 amino acids. The CDR3 loop is CAISTSSNNEQFF. The CDR3 nucleotides read TGTGCGATCAGCACTTCTAGTAACAATGAGCAGTTCTTC.

J is TRBJ1-6 and V is TRBV28; D remains unclear. CDR1 and CDR2 from the germline V gene are MDHEN and SYDVKM. The germline V and J ends were trimmed by 7 bases and 6 bases, with 10 bases remaining between them. The CDR3 runs to 13 residues. CDR3 residues: CASKLQINSPLHF. In DNA form, the CDR3 reads TGTGCCAGCAAGCTACAGATTAATTCACCCCTCCACTTT.